This TCR beta chain stems from a study of cytomegalovirus exposure and HLA in healthy donors. The primer mix had 60 Vbeta and 13 Jbeta primers. Sequenced by immunoSEQ multiplex PCR; TCRdb stores in-frame clones only, minus some. Among 150,000 to 200,000 clones listed, about 86% were seen once. Whole-study results and caveats: TCR beta sequences numbering roughly 16,000 were associated with HLA alleles at 0.05 false discovery rate in a later analysis.

V shed 5 bases, J shed 5 bases, and the junction held 5 bases outside the gene matches. The CDR3 has 15 amino acids. CDR1 MGHRA and CDR2 YSYEKL come from the germline V gene. Points on this clone: Its matching antigen is unknown. This sample includes further DNA sequences coding for the same CDR3.

This chain links TRBV4-1 with TRBJ2-2; TRBD1 matches at 10 bases. This clonotype was obtained from a woman aged 18-29 years in good health and CMV-seronegative. The specimen was PBMCs. The CDR3, as DNA: TGCGCCAGCAGCACAGGACAGGGGGGAACCGGGGAGCTGTTTTTT. Translated, it gives CASSTGQGGTGELFF.